These 15 T cell receptor beta chains share one sample of origin, sequenced in a study of Ad26.COV2.S vaccination and SARS-CoV-2 variants. Treatment noted: about 20 received Ad26.COV2.S at low or high dose, single or two shots; a few received placebo; per-sample allocation not given. The samples date from day 63 after the first vaccine or placebo injection. Libraries were prepared by immunoSEQ multiplex PCR; TCRdb keeps only in-frame clonotypes and omits some of them. The sample comprises hundreds of thousands of clones, less than 90% of which are singletons, and around 6.1% rests with the top ten. Specimen: peripheral blood, collected in a trial of Ad26.COV2.S vaccine versus placebo. These receptors originate from a person between 18 and 65 years old who received the Ad26.COV2.S COVID-19 vaccine or a placebo.

The rearrangement links TRBV6-4 to TRBJ2-1; 13 positions match TRBD2. The length of the CDR3 is 16 residues. Germline V gene data show CDR1 as MRHNA and CDR2 as SNTAGT. Trimming at V came to 6 bases and at J to 5 bases, leaving 7 bases not matched to a gene. CDR3: CASREGLAGTDNEQFF. In DNA form, the CDR3 reads TGTGCCAGCAGGGAGGGACTAGCGGGGACGGACAATGAGCAGTTCTTC.

This clone was counted many times. For the CDR3, the DNA is TGTGCCAGCAGTGAAAGGTGGGTCTCCTACGAGCAGTACTTC. It yields the protein CASSERWVSYEQYF. The J gene is TRBJ2-7, the V gene TRBV2; no clear D gene. The V and J ends lost 2 bases and 0 bases respectively, with 8 bases between them. The CDR3 runs 14 residues. Germline values: CDR1 SNHLY, CDR2 FYNNEI.

The J gene is TRBJ1-5, the V gene TRBV7-9, with 7 bases lining up with TRBD1. CDR3 size: 15 residues. After removal of 5 bases from V and 6 bases from J, the junction contained 10 bases not matched to a gene. Germline CDR1 reads SEHNR; CDR2 reads FQNEAQ (reference sequence). As DNA, the CDR3 is TGTGCCAGCAGCCTTGACAGGGAATTCGGTCAGCCCCAGCATTTT. Its translation: CASSLDREFGQPQHF.

The V gene is TRBV29-1, the J gene TRBJ2-3; TRBD1 aligns across 7 bases. The CDR3 extends over 15 amino acids. The V segment lost 6 bases and the J segment 1 base; nucleotides outside the gene matches: 10. The germline CDR1 and CDR2 sequences are SQVTM and ANQGSEA. The CDR3 sequence is CSVTTGARGTDTQYF. The CDR3 bases are TGCAGCGTGACAACAGGGGCTCGGGGCACAGATACGCAGTATTTT.

This sequence joins TRBV9 and TRBJ1-4; TRBD1 might be the D (5 bases). This CDR3 comprises 14 residues. Trimming left V 4 bases short and J 8 bases short, with 15 bases between. Germline-derived CDR1 and CDR2 are SGDLS and YYNGEE. The CDR3 is CASSQTASGEKLFF. CDR3 in DNA: TGTGCCAGCAGCCAGACAGCCTCAGGAGAAAAACTGTTTTTT.

V and J are TRBV6-2 or TRBV6-3 and TRBJ1-1; D remains unclear. The V gene's germline CDR1 is MNHEY and CDR2 SVGEGT. V was pared by 2 bases and J by 2 bases, with 6 bases between. The length of the CDR3 is 13 residues. The DNA for the CDR3 is TGTGCCAGCAGTTACGTTTCTAACACTGAAGCTTTCTTT. It is translated as CASSYVSNTEAFF.

The gene calls are TRBV5-4 and TRBJ1-3; a possible D gene is TRBD1 (5 bases). The V gene lost 5 bases and the J gene lost 0 bases, with 9 bases spanning the gap. CDR3 length equals 14 residues. Germline assignment: CDR1 SGHNT and CDR2 YYREEE (reference sequence). DNA for the CDR3: TGTGCCAGCAGACAGGACCCCTCTGGAAACACCATATATTTT. Amino acids: CASRQDPSGNTIYF.

This clone was counted a few times. The chain combines TRBV19 with TRBJ1-1; the D gene is possibly TRBD1 (5 bases). The CDR3 extends over 14 amino acids. Germline V gives CDR1 LNHDA, CDR2 SQIVND (reference sequence). V was pared by 7 bases and J by 1 base, with 13 bases between. The CDR3 DNA reads TGTGCCAGTAATCGACAGAAACAGAACACTGAAGCTTTCTTT. The encoded protein is CASNRQKQNTEAFF.

The chain employs TRBV19 and TRBJ2-7, with D possibly being TRBD1 (5 bases). The CDR3 is 15 amino acids. The V gene's germline CDR1 is LNHDA and CDR2 SQIVND (reference sequence). V lost 4 bases and J 2 bases, leaving 15 bases between the germline ends. CDR3 amino acids: CASSRTWGPTYEQYF. The DNA of the CDR3 is TGTGCCAGTAGTAGGACCTGGGGCCCGACCTACGAGCAGTACTTC.

The chain couples TRBV6-5 to TRBJ1-1; 9 positions match TRBD1. V was clipped by 6 bases and J by 1 base; unmatched bases: 3. The CDR3 is made up of 14 amino acids. CDR1 MNHEY and CDR2 SVGAGI come from the germline V gene. CDR3 protein: CASSYRGQNTEAFF. The CDR3 DNA sequence: TGTGCCAGCAGCTACAGGGGGCAGAACACTGAAGCTTTCTTT.

The chain couples TRBV9 to TRBJ1-2, with TRBD1 as a possible D gene (6 bases). From germline, CDR1 is SGDLS and CDR2 YYNGEE. The V end lost 0 bases, the J end lost 5 bases, and 23 bases lay between the germline ends. CDR3 length equals 18 residues. The CDR3: CASSVEGDQGHYYYGYTF. CDR3 DNA: TGTGCCAGCAGCGTAGAAGGAGATCAGGGGCATTATTATTATGGCTACACCTTC.

This clone was detected a few times. The chain recombines TRBV7-3 with TRBJ2-7, with 7 bases lining up with TRBD1. V lost 5 bases, J lost 0 bases, and 4 bases stayed unmatched. There are 14 residues in the CDR3. Germline values: CDR1 SGHTA, CDR2 FQGTGA. The CDR3 bases are TGTGCCAGCAGCCTAGACAGGGTCTCCTACGAGCAGTACTTC. Protein: CASSLDRVSYEQYF.

V gene TRBV11-3 combines with J gene TRBJ2-2; 7 bases match TRBD2. Germline trimming cut 0 bases from V and 5 bases from J; bases unmatched to any gene: 3. Germline V gives CDR1 SGHNT, CDR2 YENEEA. This CDR3 contains 15 residues. The CDR3 reads CASSLDGGRTGELFF. CDR3 nucleotide sequence: TGTGCCAGCAGCTTAGATGGCGGGAGAACCGGGGAGCTGTTTTTT.

The rearrangement uses TRBV4-2 and TRBJ1-2, with 8 bases identical to TRBD1. The CDR3 is 16 residues long. V dropped 0 bases and J dropped 6; count of bases not matched to a gene: 9. The germline V gene encodes CDR1 LGHNA and CDR2 YNFKEQ. Written as DNA, the CDR3 is TGTGCCAGCAGCCAAGATTCCAGGGGGCAATTAGATGGCTACACCTTC. As protein: CASSQDSRGQLDGYTF.

The genes are TRBV19 and TRBJ1-6; D not resolved. V was cut by 7 bases and J by 10 bases, with 23 bases left in between. This CDR3 comprises 16 residues. CDR1 and CDR2 from the germline V gene are LNHDA and SQIVND (reference sequence). Here the CDR3 reads CASTDRPTDLRSPLHF. The DNA of the CDR3 is TGTGCCAGTACGGATCGGCCGACGGACTTACGGTCACCCCTCCACTTT. Complete variable domain (other parts from reference TRBV19 and TRBJ1-6): DGGITQSPKYLFRKEGQNVTLSCEQNLNHDAMYWYRQDPGQGLRLIYYSQIVNDFQKGDIAEGYSVSREKKESFPLTVTSAQKNPTAFYLCASTDRPTDLRSPLHFGNGTRLTVT.